This note documents a single T cell receptor (beta chain) sequence. This clone's antigen is unknown. The record has no base qualities; no much larger clone is one base away. The study tested focal radiation therapy combined with CTLA-4 blockade (ipilimumab) in patients with chemo-refractory metastatic non-small-cell lung cancer. This sample is part of a study of radiotherapy plus CTLA-4 blockade in lung cancer (dated by TCRdb to the late 2010s). Broadly, across the study: Among enrolled patients, about 17% had an objective response and 31% reached disease control.

Overall study outcomes, separate from this receptor: TCR clones derived from tumors expanded in peripheral blood after treatment with radiotherapy and ipilimumab. The strongest predictors of response were reported to be early dynamic shifts in blood T cell clones along with a rise in serum interferon-beta following radiation.

Per the germline V gene, ENHRY is the CDR1 and SYGVKD is the CDR2. The V and J ends are trimmed by 4 bases and 2 bases, leaving 7 bases between them. The CDR3, from cysteine to phenylalanine, totals 13 residues. Only CDR3 DNA remains: 39 bases, in frame from the first base. To prepare the library, the immunoSEQ multiplex PCR assay was applied. This immuneACCESS table, as held by TCRdb, lists in-frame sequences with V and J called but not all clones. Of the missing ones, under half trace to an unresolved V gene in checked studies; the others have no known cause. The sample table records roughly 90,000 clones; just over 85% of these occur just once. The ten largest clones take up roughly 4.6% of the sample.

The sequence joins TRBV10-3 to TRBJ2-3; the D gene assignment is ambiguous. The source material was peripheral blood, sampled from a patient treated with radiotherapy plus ipilimumab. The receptor was derived from a human donor with non-small cell lung cancer that progressed on radiotherapy plus ipilimumab. The CDR3 protein sequence reads: CAISGVLTDTQYF. The nucleotides are TGTGCCATCAGTGGAGTACTCACAGATACGCAGTATTTT.